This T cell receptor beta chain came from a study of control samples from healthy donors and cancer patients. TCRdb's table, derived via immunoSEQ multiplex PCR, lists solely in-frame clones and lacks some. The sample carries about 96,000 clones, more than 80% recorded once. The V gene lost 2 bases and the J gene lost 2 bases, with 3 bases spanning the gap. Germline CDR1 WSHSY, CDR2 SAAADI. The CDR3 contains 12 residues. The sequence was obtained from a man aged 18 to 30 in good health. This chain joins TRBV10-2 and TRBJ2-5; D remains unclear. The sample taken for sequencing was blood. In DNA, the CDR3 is TGCGCCAGCAGTGAGCCGCAAGAGACCCAGTACTTC. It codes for CASSEPQETQYF.